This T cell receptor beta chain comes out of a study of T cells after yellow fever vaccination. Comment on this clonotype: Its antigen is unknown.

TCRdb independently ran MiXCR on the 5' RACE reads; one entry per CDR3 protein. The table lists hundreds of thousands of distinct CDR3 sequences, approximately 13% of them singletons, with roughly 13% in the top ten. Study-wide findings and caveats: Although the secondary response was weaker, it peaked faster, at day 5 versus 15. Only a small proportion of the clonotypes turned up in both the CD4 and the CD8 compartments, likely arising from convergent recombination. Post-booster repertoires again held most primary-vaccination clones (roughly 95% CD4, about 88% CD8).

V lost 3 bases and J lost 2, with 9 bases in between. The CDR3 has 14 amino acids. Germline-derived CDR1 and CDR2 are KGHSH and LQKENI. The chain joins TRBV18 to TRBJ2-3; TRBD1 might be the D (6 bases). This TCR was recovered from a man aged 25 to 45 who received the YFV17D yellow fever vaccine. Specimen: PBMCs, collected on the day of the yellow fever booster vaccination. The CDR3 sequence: CASSPDSHTDTQYF. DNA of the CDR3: TGTGCCAGCTCACCGGACAGCCACACAGATACGCAGTATTTT. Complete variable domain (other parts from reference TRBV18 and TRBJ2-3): NAGVMQNPRHLVRRRGQEARLRCSPMKGHSHVYWYRQLPEEGLKFMVYLQKENIIDESGMPKERFSAEFPKEGPSILRIQQVVRGDSAAYFCASSPDSHTDTQYFGPGTRLTVL.